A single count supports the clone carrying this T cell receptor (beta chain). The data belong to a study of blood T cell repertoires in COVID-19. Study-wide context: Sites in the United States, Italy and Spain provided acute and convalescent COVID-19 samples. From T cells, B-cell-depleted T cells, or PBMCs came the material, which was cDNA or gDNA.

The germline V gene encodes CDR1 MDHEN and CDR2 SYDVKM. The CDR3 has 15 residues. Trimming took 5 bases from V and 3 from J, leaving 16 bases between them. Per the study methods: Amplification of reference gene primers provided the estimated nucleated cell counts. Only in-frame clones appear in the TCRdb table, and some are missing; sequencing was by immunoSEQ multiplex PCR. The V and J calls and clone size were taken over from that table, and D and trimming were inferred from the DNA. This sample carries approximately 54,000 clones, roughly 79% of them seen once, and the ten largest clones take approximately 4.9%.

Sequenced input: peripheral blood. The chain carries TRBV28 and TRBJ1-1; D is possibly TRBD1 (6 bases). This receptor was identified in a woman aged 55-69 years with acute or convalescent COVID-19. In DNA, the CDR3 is TGTGCCAGCAGTCCCCCGGGACATAGGGACACTGAAGCTTTCTTT. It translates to CASSPPGHRDTEAFF.